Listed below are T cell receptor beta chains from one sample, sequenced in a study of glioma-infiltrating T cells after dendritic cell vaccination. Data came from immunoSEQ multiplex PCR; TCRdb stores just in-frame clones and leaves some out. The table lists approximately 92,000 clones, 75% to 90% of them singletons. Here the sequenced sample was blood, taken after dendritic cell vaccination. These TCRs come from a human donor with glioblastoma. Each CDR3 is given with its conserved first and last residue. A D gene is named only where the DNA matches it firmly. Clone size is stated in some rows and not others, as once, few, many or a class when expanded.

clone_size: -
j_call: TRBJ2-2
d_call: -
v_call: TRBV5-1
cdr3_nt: TGCGCCAGCAGCCCTGCTAGTTTCGGAGTCGGGGAGCTGTTTTTT
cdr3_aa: CASSPASFGVGELFF

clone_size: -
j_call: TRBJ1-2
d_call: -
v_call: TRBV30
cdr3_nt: TGTGCCTGGCAGACAGGAGCTAACTATGGCTACACCTTC
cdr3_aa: CAWQTGANYGYTF

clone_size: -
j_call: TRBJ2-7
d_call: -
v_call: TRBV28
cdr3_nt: TGTGCCAGCAGTTTGGTTTTGACGGGAAGCTCCTACGAGCAGTACTTC
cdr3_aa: CASSLVLTGSSYEQYF

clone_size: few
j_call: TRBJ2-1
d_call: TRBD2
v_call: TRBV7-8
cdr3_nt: TGTGCCAGCAGTCCCCCCGGGGGGGCGAACTACAATGAGCAGTTCTTC
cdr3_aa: CASSPPGGANYNEQFF

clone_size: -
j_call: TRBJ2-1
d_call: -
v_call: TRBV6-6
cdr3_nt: TGTGCCAGCAGTTATTTAGCGGATGAGCAGTTCTTC
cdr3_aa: CASSYLADEQFF

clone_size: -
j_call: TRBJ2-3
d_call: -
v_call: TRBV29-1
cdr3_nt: TGCAGCGTTCAGGGGAGCGCTAGCACAGATACGCAGTATTTT
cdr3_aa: CSVQGSASTDTQYF

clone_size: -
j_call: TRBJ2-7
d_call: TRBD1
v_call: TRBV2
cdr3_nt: TGTGCCAGCAGACCCGGGACAGTCCGCTCCTACGAGCAGTACTTC
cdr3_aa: CASRPGTVRSYEQYF

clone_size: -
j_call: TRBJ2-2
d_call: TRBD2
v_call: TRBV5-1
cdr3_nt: TGCGCCAGCAGCTTGGACTGGATCCAATGGACTAGCGGGGACACAAAGAACACCGGGGAGCTGTTTTTT
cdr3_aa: CASSLDWIQWTSGDTKNTGELFF

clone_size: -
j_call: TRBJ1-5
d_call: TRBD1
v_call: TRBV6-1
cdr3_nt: TGTGCCAGCAGTGAAGGGGACAGGAATCAGCCCCAGCATTTT
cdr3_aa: CASSEGDRNQPQHF

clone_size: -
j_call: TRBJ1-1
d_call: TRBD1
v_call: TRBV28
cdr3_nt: TGTGCCAGCAGTTTACAGTACGCCGGACAGGGTATTGGGAGCTACTCTGAAGCTTTCTTT
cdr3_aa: CASSLQYAGQGIGSYSEAFF

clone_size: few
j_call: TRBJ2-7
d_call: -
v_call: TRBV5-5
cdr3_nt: TGTGCCAGCAGCTGGGGGACAGCGGGCAACGAGCAGTACTTC
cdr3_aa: CASSWGTAGNEQYF

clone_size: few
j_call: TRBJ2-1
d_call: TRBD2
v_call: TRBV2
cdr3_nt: TGTGCCAGCAGCCGACTAGCGGGGGTGTACAATGAGCAGTTCTTC
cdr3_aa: CASSRLAGVYNEQFF

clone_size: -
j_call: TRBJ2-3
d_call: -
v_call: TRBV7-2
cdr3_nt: TGTGCCAGCAGCTTATTCGGGACAAACACAGATACGCAGTATTTT
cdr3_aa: CASSLFGTNTDTQYF

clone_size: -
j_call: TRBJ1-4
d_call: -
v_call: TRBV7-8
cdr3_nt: TGTGCCAGCAGTTATCAAACAGGAGCTAATGAAAAACTGTTTTTT
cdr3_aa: CASSYQTGANEKLFF

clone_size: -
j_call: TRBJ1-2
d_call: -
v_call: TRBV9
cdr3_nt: TGTGCCAGCACGCGGGGAGGATCGAACTATGGCTACACCTTC
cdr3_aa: CASTRGGSNYGYTF

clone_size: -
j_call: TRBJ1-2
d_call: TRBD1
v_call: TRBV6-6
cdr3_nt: TGTGCCAGCAGTTCACCAGGGGGTACAACCTTC
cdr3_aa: CASSSPGGTTF

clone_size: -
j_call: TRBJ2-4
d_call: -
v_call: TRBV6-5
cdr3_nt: TGTGCCAGCAGTTACTTGAGACAGAACATTCAGTACTTC
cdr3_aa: CASSYLRQNIQYF

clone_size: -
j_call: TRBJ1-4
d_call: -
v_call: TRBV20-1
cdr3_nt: TGCAGTGCTAGAGACGAGAAACTGTTTTTT
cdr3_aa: CSARDEKLFF

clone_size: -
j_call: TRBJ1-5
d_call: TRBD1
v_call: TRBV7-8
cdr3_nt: TGTGCCAGCAGCTTGGCAACAGGGGTATCGAATCAGCCCCAGCATTTT
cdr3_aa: CASSLATGVSNQPQHF

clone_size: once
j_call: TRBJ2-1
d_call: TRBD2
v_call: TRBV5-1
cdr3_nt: TGCGCCAGCAGCCGGGATGGGAGGGCCTCCTACAATGAGCAGTTCTTC
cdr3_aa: CASSRDGRASYNEQFF

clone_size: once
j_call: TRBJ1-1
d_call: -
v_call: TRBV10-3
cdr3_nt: TGTGCCATCAGTGATCAGGAGGGTTCGGGGACTGAAGCTTTCTTT
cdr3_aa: CAISDQEGSGTEAFF

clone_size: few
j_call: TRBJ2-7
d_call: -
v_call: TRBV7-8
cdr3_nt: TGTGCCAGCAGCTTAGGGGCAGGGGCCGCCTACGAGCAGTACTTC
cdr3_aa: CASSLGAGAAYEQYF

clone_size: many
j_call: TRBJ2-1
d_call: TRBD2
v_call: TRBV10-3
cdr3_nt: TGTGCCATCAGTGTAACGGCCGGGGGGGGGAATGAGCAGTTCTTC
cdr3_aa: CAISVTAGGGNEQFF

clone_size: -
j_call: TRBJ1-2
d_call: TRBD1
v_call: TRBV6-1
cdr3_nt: TGTGCCAGCAGTGACAGCGGGACAGGGAGATCCTATGGCTACACCTTC
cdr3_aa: CASSDSGTGRSYGYTF

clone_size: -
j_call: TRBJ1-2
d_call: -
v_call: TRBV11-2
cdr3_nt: TGTGCCAGCAGCGAGAGACTGATAACTAACTATGGCTACACCTTC
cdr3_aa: CASSERLITNYGYTF

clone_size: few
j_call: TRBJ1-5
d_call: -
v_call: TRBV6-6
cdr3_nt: TGTGCCAGCAGACCCACCGGGGAGAGGCCCCAGCATTTT
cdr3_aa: CASRPTGERPQHF

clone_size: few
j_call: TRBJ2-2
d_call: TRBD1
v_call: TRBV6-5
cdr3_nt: TGTGCCAGCAGCTCCGGGACAGGGGGGCTGTTTTTT
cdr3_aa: CASSSGTGGLFF

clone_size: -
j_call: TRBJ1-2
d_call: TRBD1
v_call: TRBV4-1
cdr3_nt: TGCGCCAGCAGCCAAGTCGGGACAGCTTATGGCTACACCTTC
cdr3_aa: CASSQVGTAYGYTF

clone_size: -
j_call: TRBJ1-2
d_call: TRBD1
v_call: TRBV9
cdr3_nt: TGTGCCAGCAGCGCCCAAAGAGACAGGGTAAAAGATGGCTACACCTTC
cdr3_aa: CASSAQRDRVKDGYTF

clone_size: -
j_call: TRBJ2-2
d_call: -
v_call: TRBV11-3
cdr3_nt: TGTGCCAGCAGCTTACATCACGAGGGGGAGCTGTTTTTT
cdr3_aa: CASSLHHEGELFF

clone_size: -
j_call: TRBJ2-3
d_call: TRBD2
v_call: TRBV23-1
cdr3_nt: TGCGCCAGCAGCCATCCCGGGAGGGGTTCCACTGGTACAGATACGCAGTATTTT
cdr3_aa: CASSHPGRGSTGTDTQYF

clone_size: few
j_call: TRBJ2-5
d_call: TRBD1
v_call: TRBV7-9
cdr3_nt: TGTGCCACCCCAGGGGGCAGCTGGCCGGAGACCCAGTACTTC
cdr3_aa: CATPGGSWPETQYF

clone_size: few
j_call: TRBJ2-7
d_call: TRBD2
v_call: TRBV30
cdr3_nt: TGTGCCTGGACGGGGGGGGGCCACGAGCAGTACTTC
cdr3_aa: CAWTGGGHEQYF

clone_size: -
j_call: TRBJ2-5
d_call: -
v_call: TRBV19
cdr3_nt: TGTGCCAGTAGTGACCAGGGGATCCAAGAGACCCAGTACTTC
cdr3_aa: CASSDQGIQETQYF

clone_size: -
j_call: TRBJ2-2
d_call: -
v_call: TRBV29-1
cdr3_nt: TGCAGCGTTGCTGGGGCGACGAACACCGGGGAGCTGTTTTTT
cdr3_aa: CSVAGATNTGELFF

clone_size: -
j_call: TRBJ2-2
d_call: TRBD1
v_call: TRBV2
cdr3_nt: TGTGCCAGCCTACGCACAGGGGTGGACGGGGAGCTGTTTTTT
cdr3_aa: CASLRTGVDGELFF

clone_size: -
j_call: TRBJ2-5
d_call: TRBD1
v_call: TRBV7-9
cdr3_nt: TGTGCCAGCACCGTGCCCACAGGGGCCTACAAAGAGACCCAGTACTTC
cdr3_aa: CASTVPTGAYKETQYF

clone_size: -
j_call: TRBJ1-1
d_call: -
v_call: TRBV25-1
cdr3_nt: TGTGCCAGTGTTCCAGGGGATAGGAGGACTGAAGCTTTCTTT
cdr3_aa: CASVPGDRRTEAFF

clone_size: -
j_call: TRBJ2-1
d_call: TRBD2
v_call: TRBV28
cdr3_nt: TGTGCCAGCACCCTCTATTTAGCGGGAGGCACACAAGAGCAGTTCTTC
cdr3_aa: CASTLYLAGGTQEQFF

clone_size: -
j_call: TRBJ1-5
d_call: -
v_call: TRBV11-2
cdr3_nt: TGTGCCAGCAGCTTCAGTTTGGATCAGCCCCAGCATTTT
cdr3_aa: CASSFSLDQPQHF

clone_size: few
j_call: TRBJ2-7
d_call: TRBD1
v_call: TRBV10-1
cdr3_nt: TGCGCCAGCAGTATGTACAGGGGGCCCTACGAGCAGTACTTC
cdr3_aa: CASSMYRGPYEQYF

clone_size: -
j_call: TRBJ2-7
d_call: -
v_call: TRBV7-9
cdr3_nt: TGTGCCAGCAGCTTAGCTCGGGGATTCTCCTACGAGCAGTACTTC
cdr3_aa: CASSLARGFSYEQYF

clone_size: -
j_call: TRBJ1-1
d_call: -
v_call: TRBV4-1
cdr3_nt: TGCGCCAGCAGCCAAGTAGGCGCGGGGAACACTGAAGCTTTCTTT
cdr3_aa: CASSQVGAGNTEAFF

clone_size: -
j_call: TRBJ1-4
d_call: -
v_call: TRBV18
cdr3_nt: TGTGCCAGCTCCCTTTATTCCGACAGGTCGAATGAAAAACTGTTTTTT
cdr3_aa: CASSLYSDRSNEKLFF

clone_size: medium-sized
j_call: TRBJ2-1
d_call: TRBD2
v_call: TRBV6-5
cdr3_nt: TGTGCCAGCAGTCTCACTAGCGGGGCTAACAATGAGCAGTTCTTC
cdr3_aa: CASSLTSGANNEQFF

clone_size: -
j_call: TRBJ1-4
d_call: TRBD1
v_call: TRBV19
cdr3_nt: TGTGCCAGTAGTTTGACAGGGGTGGATGAAAAACTGTTTTTT
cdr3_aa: CASSLTGVDEKLFF

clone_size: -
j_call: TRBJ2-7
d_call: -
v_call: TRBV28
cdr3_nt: TGTGCCAGCAGTCAGGGACACCCCTACGAGCAGTACTTC
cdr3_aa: CASSQGHPYEQYF

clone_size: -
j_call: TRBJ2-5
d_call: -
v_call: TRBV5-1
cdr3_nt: TGCGCCAGCAGCTTGGCTGCCAGCGCACACGAGACCCAGTACTTC
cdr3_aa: CASSLAASAHETQYF

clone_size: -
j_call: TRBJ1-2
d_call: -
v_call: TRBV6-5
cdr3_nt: TGTGCCAGCAGTTACTCTGGCAGGGGCGACTATGGCTACACCTTC
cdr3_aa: CASSYSGRGDYGYTF

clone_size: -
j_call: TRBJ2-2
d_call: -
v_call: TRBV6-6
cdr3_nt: TGTGCCAGCAGACACTGGGGGAGGTTAAACACCGGGGAGCTGTTTTTT
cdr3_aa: CASRHWGRLNTGELFF

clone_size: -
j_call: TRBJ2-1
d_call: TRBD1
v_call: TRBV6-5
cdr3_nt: TGTGCCAGCAGTTTACAGGGGGAAAGGGGTGAGCAGTTCTTC
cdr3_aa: CASSLQGERGEQFF

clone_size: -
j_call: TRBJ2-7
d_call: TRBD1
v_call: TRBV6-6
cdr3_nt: TGTGCCAGCACTTCACAGGGGATGGGCGAGCAGTACTTC
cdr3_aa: CASTSQGMGEQYF

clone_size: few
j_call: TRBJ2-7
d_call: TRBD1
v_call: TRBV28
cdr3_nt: TGTGCCAGCAGTCTACAGGGGGCCTACGAGCAGTACTTC
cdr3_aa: CASSLQGAYEQYF

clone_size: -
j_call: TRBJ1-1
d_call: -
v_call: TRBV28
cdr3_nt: TGTGCCAGCAGGGAAAGGGGGAGATACACTGAAGCTTTCTTT
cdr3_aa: CASRERGRYTEAFF